One sample yielded the 9 T cell receptor beta chains listed below, sequenced in a study of OX40 agonist ivuxolimab in advanced cancers. Profiling relied on immunoSEQ multiplex PCR, and the TCRdb table lists in-frame clones only, not all of them. The repertoire consists of some 70,000 clones, with more than 65% occurring once and the leading ten covering about 1%. The sample consisted of CD4+ or CD8+ T cells sorted from blood, taken in a trial of the OX40 agonist ivuxolimab. The receptors derive from an adult with an advanced solid tumor such as melanoma, head and neck, liver or kidney cancer.

The chain joins TRBV7-2 to TRBJ2-2; maybe TRBD2 (5 bases). The CDR3 sequence is 14 residues long. V was cut by 6 bases and J by 1 base, with 9 bases left in between. Germline assignment: CDR1 SGHTA and CDR2 FQGNSA. CDR3 DNA sequence: TGTGCCAGCAGGGATCGGGGGAACACCGGGGAGCTGTTTTTT. It specifies CASRDRGNTGELFF.

The rearrangement uses TRBV5-6 and TRBJ2-2; TRBD2 matches 10 bases. From germline, CDR1 is SGHDT and CDR2 YYEEEE. The junction had 1 base not matched to a gene; V was cut back by 4 bases and J by 1 base. CDR3 length: 15 amino acids. This chain's CDR3 is CASSPSGGNTGELFF. CDR3 sequence (DNA): TGTGCCAGCAGCCCTAGCGGGGGGAACACCGGGGAGCTGTTTTTT.

This chain links TRBV25-1 with TRBJ1-1, with TRBD1 identical over 7 bases. Germline CDR1 reads MGHDK; CDR2 reads SYGVNS. With 5 bases clipped from V and 1 base from J, the junction kept 10 bases outside the gene matches. The CDR3 runs to 16 residues. CDR3 loop: CASSTPTGTANTEAFF. As DNA, the CDR3 is TGTGCCAGCAGTACCCCAACGGGGACAGCGAACACTGAAGCTTTCTTT.

The gene calls are TRBV10-1 and TRBJ1-1; D is ambiguous. Trimming removed 4 bases from V and 0 bases from J, with 6 bases in between. CDR3 length equals 13 residues. The V gene's germline CDR1 is WNHNN and CDR2 SYGVQD (reference sequence). The CDR3 is CASSGSVNTEAFF. The CDR3 region has the DNA TGCGCCAGCAGTGGATCAGTGAACACTGAAGCTTTCTTT.

The chain is built from TRBV18 and TRBJ2-1, with D possibly being TRBD1 or TRBD2 (5 bases each). This CDR3 has 14 residues. Trimming removed 2 bases from V and 9 bases from J, with 14 bases in between. The germline CDR1 and CDR2 sequences are KGHSH and LQKENI. The CDR3 DNA reads as TGTGCCAGCTCACCAGGGACCGGGGCACTTGAGCAGTTCTTC. This sequence encodes CASSPGTGALEQFF.

This clone was counted once. The chain employs TRBV9 and TRBJ2-7; D not resolved. CDR1 and CDR2 from the germline V gene are SGDLS and YYNGEE. Trimming shortened V by 1 base and J by 3 bases, and 11 bases separated the two germline ends. The CDR3 has 14 amino acids. The CDR3 DNA reads as TGTGCCAGCAGCGTATCCACAGCAGGCTACGAGCAGTACTTC. The encoded protein is CASSVSTAGYEQYF.

This chain uses TRBV6-5 with TRBJ2-3, with D maybe TRBD2 (5 bases). The germline V gene has CDR1 MNHEY and CDR2 SVGAGI. The CDR3 spans 15 residues. Trimming cost V 6 bases and J 3 bases, with 16 bases left between them. The CDR3 spells CASSGLPRGTDTQYF. CDR3 bases: TGTGCCAGCAGCGGGCTACCCCGGGGAACAGATACGCAGTATTTT.

The chain joins TRBV9 to TRBJ1-5; D not certain. From germline, CDR1 is SGDLS and CDR2 YYNGEE. V was cut by 0 bases and J by 0 bases, with 7 bases left in between. The CDR3 runs to 15 residues. The CDR3 here is CASSVGLISNQPQHF. The DNA for the CDR3 is TGTGCCAGCAGCGTAGGCCTGATTAGCAATCAGCCCCAGCATTTT. Combining the CDR3 with reference TRBV9 and TRBJ1-5 gives the whole variable domain DSGVTQTPKHLITATGQRVTLRCSPRSGDLSVYWYQQSLDQGLQFLIQYYNGEERAKGNILERFSAQQFPDLHSELNLSSLELGDSALYFCASSVGLISNQPQHFGDGTRLSIL.

The rearrangement uses TRBV5-6 and TRBJ2-7; 8 nucleotides align to TRBD1. The CDR3 totals 16 residues. V lost 0 bases to trimming and J lost 0 bases; unmatched junction nucleotides: 5. The germline V gene encodes CDR1 SGHDT and CDR2 YYEEEE. The CDR3 coding sequence is TGTGCCAGCAGCTTGGGGACAGGGATATACTCCTACGAGCAGTACTTC. Encoded protein: CASSLGTGIYSYEQYF.